The clone carrying this T cell receptor (beta chain) appeared once. The data stem from a study of metastatic and nonmetastatic thyroid tumors. Looking at the study overall: Repertoires from malignant and benign thyroid patients were compared across blood and tumor or nodule tissue.

TCRdb re-called the PCR reads via MiXCR. Here the sample spans about 40,000 clones, about 16% being singletons. Thyroid surgery was preceded by no treatment in any patient. Trimming took 4 bases from V and 2 from J, leaving 16 bases between them. The CDR3 extends over 15 amino acids. Germline CDR1 reads SGHRS; CDR2 reads YFSETQ. This sequence originates from a female donor with papillary thyroid cancer or a benign thyroid nodule (not recorded which). Some clones in this sample may be carry-over from other donors' samples. This chain uses TRBV5-1 with TRBJ2-7; D possibly corresponds to TRBD1 (6 bases). The sample comprised blood. The CDR3 spells CASSPRTERTYEQYF. In DNA form, the CDR3 reads TGCGCCAGCAGCCCAAGGACAGAGCGCACCTACGAGCAGTACTTC.